These T cell receptor beta chains were read from a single sample in a study of persistence of HIV-infected CD4 T cells. These TCRs' antigens remain unknown. Measured with immunoSEQ multiplex PCR; TCRdb has only the in-frame clones, and not every one. The top ten clones hold around 1% of a sample with roughly 35,000 clones, roughly four fifths of them seen once. Sequencing used cultured CD4+ T cells from PBMCs, obtained from a patient who received antiretroviral therapy. The receptors come from an adult with HIV. The donor label of this sample is uncertain. Each CDR3 is given with its conserved first and last residue. Each record gives: CDR3 protein, CDR3 DNA, V gene, clone size, J gene, D gene, CDR3 length. D genes are given only for firm matches. Expanded clones are given a class, and other clones once, few, many or no size at all.

CDR3 protein: CASSYAADRAEAFF
CDR3 DNA: TGTGCCAGCAGTTACGCCGCTGACAGGGCTGAAGCTTTCTTT
V gene: TRBV6-5
clone size: .
J gene: TRBJ1-1
D gene: TRBD1
CDR3 length: 14

CDR3 protein: CASKTGRDSGNTIYF
CDR3 DNA: TGTGCCAGCAAAACGGGCCGCGACTCTGGAAACACCATATATTTT
V gene: TRBV19
clone size: .
J gene: TRBJ1-3
D gene: .
CDR3 length: 15

CDR3 protein: CASRGGADTQYF
CDR3 DNA: TGCGCCAGCAGGGGGGGTGCAGATACGCAGTATTTT
V gene: TRBV5-1
clone size: few
J gene: TRBJ2-3
D gene: .
CDR3 length: 12

CDR3 protein: CASSLDGPGSGANVLTF
CDR3 DNA: TGCGCCAGCAGCTTGGACGGACCAGGCTCTGGGGCCAACGTCCTGACTTTC
V gene: TRBV5-1
clone size: .
J gene: TRBJ2-6
D gene: .
CDR3 length: 17

CDR3 protein: CASSLGAPPYEQYF
CDR3 DNA: TGCGCCAGCAGCTTGGGTGCACCTCCCTACGAGCAGTACTTC
V gene: TRBV5-1
clone size: .
J gene: TRBJ2-7
D gene: .
CDR3 length: 14

CDR3 protein: CASYSPFWYRNEQFF
CDR3 DNA: TGTGCCAGCTACTCCCCCTTTTGGTATCGCAATGAGCAGTTCTTC
V gene: TRBV2
clone size: .
J gene: TRBJ2-1
D gene: .
CDR3 length: 15

CDR3 protein: CASSLSRVEGYEQYF
CDR3 DNA: TGTGCCAGCAGTTTATCTCGAGTAGAAGGCTACGAGCAGTACTTC
V gene: TRBV27
clone size: .
J gene: TRBJ2-7
D gene: .
CDR3 length: 15

CDR3 protein: CASGLGYTQYF
CDR3 DNA: TGTGCTAGTGGTTTGGGATATACGCAGTATTTT
V gene: TRBV12-5
clone size: .
J gene: TRBJ2-3
D gene: .
CDR3 length: 11

CDR3 protein: CASSSGTGAVYEQYF
CDR3 DNA: TGCGCCAGCAGCTCGGGGACAGGGGCAGTCTACGAGCAGTACTTC
V gene: TRBV5-1
clone size: .
J gene: TRBJ2-7
D gene: TRBD1
CDR3 length: 15

CDR3 protein: CASSVQRNTEAFF
CDR3 DNA: TGCGCCAGCAGTGTACAGAGGAACACTGAAGCTTTCTTT
V gene: TRBV10-1
clone size: .
J gene: TRBJ1-1
D gene: .
CDR3 length: 13

CDR3 protein: CASSLKGTGAYEQYF
CDR3 DNA: TGTGCCAGCAGTTTAAAAGGGACAGGCGCCTACGAGCAGTACTTC
V gene: TRBV27
clone size: few
J gene: TRBJ2-7
D gene: TRBD1
CDR3 length: 15

CDR3 protein: CASSIFWPGWEKAFLNTEAFF
CDR3 DNA: TGTGCCAGTAGTATATTCTGGCCAGGGTGGGAAAAGGCCTTCTTGAACACTGAAGCTTTCTTT
V gene: TRBV19
clone size: once
J gene: TRBJ1-1
D gene: .
CDR3 length: 21

CDR3 protein: CASSSQPRQGGEQYF
CDR3 DNA: TGTGCCAGCAGTTCACAGCCTAGACAGGGGGGCGAGCAGTACTTC
V gene: TRBV6-5
clone size: .
J gene: TRBJ2-7
D gene: TRBD1
CDR3 length: 15

CDR3 protein: CASSLALPGGSGNTIYF
CDR3 DNA: TGTGCCAGCAGCTTAGCACTCCCAGGGGGCTCTGGAAACACCATATATTTT
V gene: TRBV7-6
clone size: few
J gene: TRBJ1-3
D gene: TRBD1
CDR3 length: 17

CDR3 protein: CASSPQDGFYGYTF
CDR3 DNA: TGTGCCAGCTCACCACAGGACGGATTCTATGGCTACACCTTC
V gene: TRBV18
clone size: .
J gene: TRBJ1-2
D gene: .
CDR3 length: 14

CDR3 protein: CASSQTGLIGGNEQFF
CDR3 DNA: TGTGCCAGCAGCCAGACAGGTTTAATAGGCGGCAATGAGCAGTTCTTC
V gene: TRBV5-6
clone size: .
J gene: TRBJ2-1
D gene: .
CDR3 length: 16

CDR3 protein: CASKFNQGGEKLFF
CDR3 DNA: TGTGCCAGCAAATTTAATCAGGGGGGTGAAAAACTGTTTTTT
V gene: TRBV6-5
clone size: .
J gene: TRBJ1-4
D gene: TRBD1
CDR3 length: 14

CDR3 protein: CATSRDRSRVPEQYF
CDR3 DNA: TGTGCCACCAGCAGAGATCGTTCCAGGGTCCCCGAGCAGTACTTC
V gene: TRBV15
clone size: .
J gene: TRBJ2-7
D gene: .
CDR3 length: 15

CDR3 protein: CASTMDRGGTGELFF
CDR3 DNA: TGTGCCAGCACCATGGACAGGGGAGGCACCGGGGAGCTGTTTTTT
V gene: TRBV6-5
clone size: .
J gene: TRBJ2-2
D gene: TRBD1
CDR3 length: 15

CDR3 protein: CAWSVLGWGTGELFF
CDR3 DNA: TGTGCCTGGAGTGTACTCGGGTGGGGCACCGGGGAGCTGTTTTTT
V gene: TRBV30
clone size: .
J gene: TRBJ2-2
D gene: .
CDR3 length: 15

CDR3 protein: CASSFQGHTNTEAFF
CDR3 DNA: TGCGCCAGCAGCTTCCAGGGCCACACGAACACTGAAGCTTTCTTT
V gene: TRBV5-1
clone size: .
J gene: TRBJ1-1
D gene: .
CDR3 length: 15

CDR3 protein: CASSQTGNNEQFF
CDR3 DNA: TGTGCCAGCAGCCAAACAGGGAACAATGAGCAGTTCTTC
V gene: TRBV3-1/TRBV3-2
clone size: .
J gene: TRBJ2-1
D gene: .
CDR3 length: 13

CDR3 protein: CASSLSVAGLYEQYF
CDR3 DNA: TGTGCCAGCAGTTTATCAGTAGCGGGGCTATACGAGCAGTACTTC
V gene: TRBV28
clone size: .
J gene: TRBJ2-7
D gene: TRBD2
CDR3 length: 15

CDR3 protein: CASSQEGQYEQYF
CDR3 DNA: TGTGCCAGCAGCCAAGAAGGACAGTACGAGCAGTACTTC
V gene: TRBV4-2
clone size: .
J gene: TRBJ2-7
D gene: .
CDR3 length: 13

CDR3 protein: CASSPGTGQNQPQHF
CDR3 DNA: TGTGCCAGCAGTCCCGGGACAGGACAGAATCAGCCCCAGCATTTT
V gene: TRBV6-6
clone size: .
J gene: TRBJ1-5
D gene: TRBD1
CDR3 length: 15

CDR3 protein: CASSPVFISTDTQYF
CDR3 DNA: TGTGCCAGCAGTCCGGTTTTCATTAGCACAGATACGCAGTATTTT
V gene: TRBV4-2
clone size: .
J gene: TRBJ2-3
D gene: .
CDR3 length: 15